A selection of T cell receptor beta chains follows, all from one sample in a study of CD8+CD57+ T cells in acquired aplastic anemia. TCRdb reprocessed the reads via MiXCR and lists one record per CDR3 protein. The repertoire holds hundreds of thousands of distinct CDR3 sequences, with roughly a third as singletons. Source material: sorted CD4+, CD8+, or CD8+CD57+ T cells (not recorded which) from PBMCs. The receptor set was obtained from a human donor with aplastic anemia. CDR3s include the opening cysteine and the closing phenylalanine or tryptophan. A D gene is named only where the DNA matches it firmly. For some rows the clone size is stated as once, few or many, or as a class when expanded; others skip it.

TRBD2,many,TRBV24-1,TRBJ2-1,CATSEGTSGLYGNEQFF,TGTGCCACCAGTGAAGGGACTAGCGGGCTATATGGCAATGAGCAGTTCTTC
NA,many,TRBV7-2,TRBJ2-3,CASSLGQAVTDTQYF,TGTGCCAGCAGCTTAGGGCAGGCGGTCACAGATACGCAGTATTTT
NA,NA,TRBV6-1,TRBJ2-7,CASSPPNFVSVVHEQYF,TGTGCCAGCAGCCCCCCCAATTTTGTTTCAGTCGTCCACGAGCAGTACTTC
TRBD2,many,TRBV20-1,TRBJ2-7,CSAIFAGGSYEQYF,TGCAGTGCTATCTTCGCGGGAGGGAGCTACGAGCAGTACTTC
NA,few,TRBV6-1,TRBJ1-1,CASSPLTGNTEAFF,TGTGCCAGCAGTCCCTTAACAGGGAACACTGAAGCTTTCTTT
TRBD1,once,TRBV6-2/TRBV6-3,TRBJ1-5,CASRLDRANQPQHF,TGTGCCAGCAGACTCGACAGGGCCAATCAGCCCCAGCATTTT
NA,many,TRBV20-1,TRBJ1-1,CSARDLPGEEAFF,TGCAGTGCTAGAGATTTACCAGGAGAGGAAGCTTTCTTT
NA,NA,TRBV11-2,TRBJ1-2,CASSFYICSARGSYGYTF,NA
NA,once,TRBV7-2,TRBJ2-7,CASSLAAGDNSYEQYF,TGTGCCAGCAGCTTAGCCGCAGGGGACAACTCCTACGAGCAGTACTTC
NA,NA,TRBV15,TRBJ2-3,CAASRGAPATDTQYF,TGTGCCGCCAGCAGAGGTGCCCCTGCCACAGATACGCAGTATTTT
NA,many,TRBV7-3,TRBJ1-1,CASSTLMNTEAFF,TGTGCCAGCAGCACCCTTATGAACACTGAAGCTTTCTTT
TRBD1,few,TRBV6-1,TRBJ2-1,CASRGGQSYNEQFF,TGTGCCAGCAGAGGGGGACAGTCCTACAATGAGCAGTTCTTC
NA,NA,TRBV11-2,TRBJ2-2,CASSPRSGDRNTGELFF,TGTGCCAGCAGCCCCCGGTCAGGTGACAGAAACACCGGGGAGCTGTTTTTT
NA,NA,TRBV4-1,TRBJ1-4,CASSSPGRTLNEKLFF,TGCGCCAGCAGTTCTCCCGGACGGACGTTAAATGAAAAACTGTTTTTT
NA,few,TRBV20-1,TRBJ1-1,CSASRSGPNTEAFF,TGCAGTGCTAGTCGATCGGGACCGAACACTGAAGCTTTCTTT
NA,NA,TRBV7-2,TRBJ2-3,CASSKPARITDTQYF,TGTGCCAGCAGCAAGCCCGCACGGATCACAGATACGCAGTATTTT
NA,many,TRBV7-2,TRBJ2-1,CASSALRGNEQFF,TGTGCCAGCAGCGCATTGCGGGGCAATGAGCAGTTCTTC
NA,NA,TRBV10-3,TRBJ1-6,CACSPDRYSPLHF,TGTGCCTGCAGCCCGGACAGATATTCACCCCTCCACTTT
TRBD1,many,TRBV11-3,TRBJ2-5,CASSLGDREAKTQYF,TGTGCCAGCAGCTTAGGGGACAGGGAGGCGAAGACCCAGTACTTC
NA,NA,TRBV14,TRBJ1-6,CASRAGSPLHF,TGTGCCAGCAGGGCCGGCTCACCCCTCCACTTT
NA,NA,TRBV19,TRBJ2-3,CASRRAGTGVTDTQYF,TGTGCCAGTAGGAGGGCCGGGACTGGCGTCACAGATACGCAGTATTTT
NA,NA,TRBV19,TRBJ1-5,CASSPLGGNQPQHF,TGTGCCAGTAGTCCCTTAGGGGGCAATCAGCCCCAGCATTTT
TRBD2,NA,TRBV20-1,TRBJ2-7,CSAELPGLGVYEQYF,TGCAGTGCGGAGCTTCCGGGACTAGGGGTCTACGAGCAGTACTTC
NA,NA,TRBV11-2,TRBJ2-2,CASSLVRFPFVNTGELFF,TGTGCCAGCAGCTTAGTTCGTTTTCCGTTCGTGAACACCGGGGAGCTGTTTTTT
NA,many,TRBV7-3,TRBJ1-1,CASSWDRDTEAFF,TGTGCCAGCAGCTGGGACCGAGACACTGAAGCTTTCTTT
NA,NA,TRBV14,TRBJ2-5,CASSGYRDFQETQYF,TGTGCCAGCAGTGGATACCGGGACTTCCAAGAGACCCAGTACTTC
NA,many,TRBV5-1,TRBJ1-2,CASSSSAGNGYTF,TGCGCCAGCAGCTCTTCGGCCGGCAATGGCTACACCTTC
TRBD1,NA,TRBV29-1,TRBJ2-5,CSVDRGGETQYF,TGCAGCGTAGACAGGGGGGGAGAGACCCAGTACTTC
TRBD2,NA,TRBV2,TRBJ2-5,CASSRGTSVSETQYF,TGTGCCAGCAGCAGAGGGACTAGCGTCTCAGAGACCCAGTACTTC
NA,few,TRBV7-2,TRBJ1-1,CASSLAMAGVHTEAFF,TGTGCCAGCAGCTTAGCAATGGCAGGGGTTCACACTGAAGCTTTCTTT
NA,NA,TRBV5-6,TRBJ1-1,CASSSPGTRAFF,TGTGCCAGCAGCTCTCCCGGGACAAGAGCTTTCTTT
NA,NA,TRBV20-1,TRBJ2-1,CSARSQNVYNEQFF,TGCAGTGCTCGAAGTCAAAACGTCTACAATGAGCAGTTCTTC
NA,many,TRBV2,TRBJ1-5,CASSENSLSNQPQHF,TGTGCCAGCAGTGAGAATTCGCTTAGCAATCAGCCCCAGCATTTT
NA,NA,TRBV10-2,TRBJ2-7,CASSQGELVLGKQNF,TGTGCCAGCAGCCAAGGGGAACTAGTGTTGGGGAAGCAGAACTTC
NA,few,TRBV12-3/TRBV12-4,TRBJ1-1,CASMYQGFTEAFF,TGTGCCAGCATGTATCAGGGCTTCACTGAAGCTTTCTTT
NA,many,TRBV20-1,TRBJ1-3,CSARDRDTIYF,TGCAGTGCTAGAGATAGGGACACCATATATTTT
NA,NA,TRBV25-1,TRBJ1-4,CASSLDAGAGEKLSF,TGTGCCAGCAGCTTAGACGCGGGGGCAGGGGAAAAACTGTCTTTT
TRBD1,NA,TRBV25-1,TRBJ1-2,CASTSDRANGYTF,TGTGCCAGCACTTCGGACAGGGCCAATGGCTACACCTTC
TRBD1,once,TRBV24-1,TRBJ2-5,CATSGQGWETQYF,TGTGCCACCAGTGGACAGGGGTGGGAGACCCAGTACTTC
TRBD1,NA,TRBV6-1,TRBJ1-1,CASTTGQTEAFF,TGTGCCAGCACCACGGGACAGACTGAAGCTTTCTTT
TRBD2,few,TRBV20-1,TRBJ2-1,CSASGSSGSGDEQFF,TGCAGTGCTAGTGGTTCTAGCGGGAGTGGGGATGAGCAGTTCTTC
TRBD1,many,TRBV19,TRBJ1-6,CASTKQGARSPLHF,TGTGCCAGTACGAAACAGGGGGCGCGTTCACCCCTCCACTTT
NA,many,TRBV19,TRBJ1-4,CASSPGQGYEKLFF,TGTGCCAGTAGTCCGGGACAAGGATATGAAAAACTGTTTTTT
TRBD1,NA,TRBV29-1,TRBJ1-5,CSVTGAHNQPQHF,TGCAGCGTCACAGGGGCCCACAATCAGCCCCAGCATTTT
NA,many,TRBV14,TRBJ1-3,CASSQGNTIYF,TGTGCCAGCAGCCAAGGAAACACCATATATTTT
TRBD1,many,TRBV10-2,TRBJ1-2,CASTPGQNNYGYTF,TGCGCCAGTACACCGGGACAGAATAACTATGGCTACACCTTC
TRBD1,few,TRBV10-3,TRBJ1-2,CASSYSSGTGSTNYGYTF,TGTGCCAGCAGTTACTCGTCCGGGACAGGGTCGACCAACTATGGCTACACCTTC
NA,NA,TRBV5-6,TRBJ2-1,CASSLRRSGRPSYNEQFF,TGTGCCAGCAGCTTGCGGCGCTCTGGCAGACCCTCCTACAATGAGCAGTTCTTC
NA,many,TRBV6-2/TRBV6-3,TRBJ2-2,CASSRNTGELFF,TGTGCCAGCAGCCGAAACACCGGGGAGCTGTTTTTT
TRBD2,NA,TRBV10-2,TRBJ2-6,CDSGNSGGAYVLTF,TGCGACAGCGGGAACAGCGGGGGGGCCTACGTCCTCACTTTC
NA,NA,TRBV15,TRBJ1-1,CATSRVEGTEAFF,TGTGCCACTTCCAGGGTTGAGGGCACTGAAGCTTTCTTT
NA,NA,TRBV19,TRBJ2-1,CASSVLGNPYNEQFF,TGTGCCAGTAGTGTCCTGGGGAATCCCTACAATGAGCAGTTCTTC
NA,NA,TRBV24-1,TRBJ2-7,CASSDGGRAYEQYF,TGTGCCAGCAGTGATGGGGGACGGGCCTACGAGCAGTACTTC
TRBD1,NA,TRBV6-5,TRBJ1-1,CASSYTVNRGGTEAFF,TGTGCCAGCAGTTACACAGTAAACAGGGGCGGCACTGAAGCTTTCTTT
NA,NA,TRBV6-1,TRBJ2-7,CASSELESRGEQYF,TGTGCCAGCAGTGAACTAGAAAGCCGGGGGGAGCAGTACTTC
NA,NA,TRBV10-3,TRBJ2-7,CAISYNADSGYEQYF,TGTGCCATCAGTTACAATGCCGATTCAGGCTACGAGCAGTACTTC
NA,many,TRBV7-2,TRBJ2-7,CASSLSRNEQYF,TGTGCCAGCAGCTTATCTAGGAACGAGCAGTACTTC
NA,NA,TRBV15,TRBJ1-2,CATSSVGGARDYGYTF,TGTGCCACCAGCAGCGTTGGAGGGGCAAGGGACTATGGCTACACCTTC
TRBD1,NA,TRBV25-1,TRBJ2-5,CACSIGTGLETQYF,TGTGCCTGCTCGATAGGGACAGGGCTTGAGACCCAGTACTTC
TRBD2,NA,TRBV7-8,TRBJ2-5,CASRLGAGPRETQYF,TGTGCCAGCAGACTAGGAGCGGGGCCCCGTGAGACCCAGTACTTC